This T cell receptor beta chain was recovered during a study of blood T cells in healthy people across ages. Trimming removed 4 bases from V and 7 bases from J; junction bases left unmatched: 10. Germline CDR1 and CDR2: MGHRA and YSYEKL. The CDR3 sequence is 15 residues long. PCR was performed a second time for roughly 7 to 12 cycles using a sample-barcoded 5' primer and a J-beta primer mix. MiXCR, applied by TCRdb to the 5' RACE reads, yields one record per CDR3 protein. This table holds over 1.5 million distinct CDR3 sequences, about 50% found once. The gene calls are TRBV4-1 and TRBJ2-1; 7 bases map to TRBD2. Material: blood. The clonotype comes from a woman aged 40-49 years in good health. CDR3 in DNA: TGCGCCAGCAGCCCTCCTGACGGGGGGTTAAATGAGCAGTTCTTC. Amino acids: CASSPPDGGLNEQFF.